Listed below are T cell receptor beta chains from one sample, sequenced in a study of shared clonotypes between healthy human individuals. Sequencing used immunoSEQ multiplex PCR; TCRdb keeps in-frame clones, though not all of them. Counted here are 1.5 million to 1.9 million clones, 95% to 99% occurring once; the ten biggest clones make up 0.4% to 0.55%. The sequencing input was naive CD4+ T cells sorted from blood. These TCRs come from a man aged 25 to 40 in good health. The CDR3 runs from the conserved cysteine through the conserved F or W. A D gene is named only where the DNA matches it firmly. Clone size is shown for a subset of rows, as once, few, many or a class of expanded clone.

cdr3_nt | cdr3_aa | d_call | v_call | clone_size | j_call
TGTGCCAGCAGCCATTTTGTGGGGGAGCAGTACTTC | CASSHFVGEQYF | . | TRBV14 | . | TRBJ2-7
TGTGCCAGCAGCTTGACGGAATATGGCTACACCTTC | CASSLTEYGYTF | . | TRBV5-5 | . | TRBJ1-2
TGCAGTGCTACAGGGAGGGTTGGCTACACCTTC | CSATGRVGYTF | . | TRBV20-1 | . | TRBJ1-2
TGTGCCAACAGCTGGGGGACAGGACCATACTACGAGCAGTACTTC | CANSWGTGPYYEQYF | TRBD1 | TRBV5-6 | . | TRBJ2-7
TGTGCCATCAGTGAGTCGGGTTCTTATAATGAAAAACTGTTTTTT | CAISESGSYNEKLFF | . | TRBV10-3 | . | TRBJ1-4
TGTGCCAGCAGCCCAGGGAGGGGCAGAACAGGGAACAATGAGCAGTTCTTC | CASSPGRGRTGNNEQFF | . | TRBV7-6 | . | TRBJ2-1
TGTGCCAGCAGCTTAGATGGAAGTAGCGGGACCTACGAGCAGTACTTC | CASSLDGSSGTYEQYF | TRBD2 | TRBV11-2 | . | TRBJ2-7
TGCGCCAGCAAATTCGAAGGCGGAATGAGGCGGGATACGCAGTATTTT | CASKFEGGMRRDTQYF | . | TRBV5-1 | . | TRBJ2-3
TGTGCCAGCAGCCCGAACTACGAGCAGTACTTC | CASSPNYEQYF | . | TRBV11-2 | few | TRBJ2-7
TGTGCCACCAGTGAGGGACCTAACTACGAGCAGTACTTC | CATSEGPNYEQYF | . | TRBV15 | once | TRBJ2-7
TGTGCCAGCAGCTTGGGCGGACTAGCGGGAGAAGAGACCCAGTACTTC | CASSLGGLAGEETQYF | TRBD2 | TRBV5-4 | . | TRBJ2-5
TGTGCCAGCTCAACGAGTTTAATGAACACTGAAGCTTTCTTT | CASSTSLMNTEAFF | . | TRBV18 | . | TRBJ1-1
TGTGCCAGCAGCTTAGGGGGAAGGGGGCCAGATACGCAGTATTTT | CASSLGGRGPDTQYF | TRBD1 | TRBV7-2 | . | TRBJ2-3
TGTGCCAGAAGACGCCCCCTGGCAACCCTGTACAATGAGCAGTTCTTC | CARRRPLATLYNEQFF | . | TRBV5-3 | . | TRBJ2-1
TGTGCCAACCTTGGCCGGAGCTATGGCTACACCTTC | CANLGRSYGYTF | . | TRBV21-1 | . | TRBJ1-2
TGTGCCAGCAGCGGATTACACGGGAGCTACGAGCAGTACTTC | CASSGLHGSYEQYF | . | TRBV13 | . | TRBJ2-7
TGCGCCAGCAGCTTGGTGACAGGGGGAGACACAGATACGCAGTATTTT | CASSLVTGGDTDTQYF | TRBD1 | TRBV5-1 | . | TRBJ2-3
TGTGCCAGCAGTGTGTCAGGGATAACCTACGAGCAGTACTTC | CASSVSGITYEQYF | . | TRBV6-1 | once | TRBJ2-7
TGTGCTAGCAGCTTAGAACGATCCCGCGAGCAGTACTTC | CASSLERSREQYF | . | TRBV7-7 | . | TRBJ2-7
TGTGCCAGCTCACCCGACATTAGCAATCAGCCCCAGCATTTT | CASSPDISNQPQHF | . | TRBV18 | few | TRBJ1-5